This TCR beta chain is from a study of cytomegalovirus exposure and HLA in healthy donors. The PCR contained 60 Vbeta and 13 Jbeta primers. Libraries were prepared by immunoSEQ multiplex PCR; TCRdb keeps only in-frame clonotypes and omits some of them. Found here are about 110,000 clones, about 70% of them singletons; the top ten hold roughly 6%. The J segment lost 9 bases and the V segment lost 8 bases, leaving 13 bases of the junction unmatched. CDR3 length: 13 amino acids. Looked up from germline, CDR1 is GTSNPN and CDR2 is SVGIG (reference sequence). With respect to this clone: Its antigen is not identified.

Study-level findings and limits: A later analysis reported that several of the most significant clusters appeared to be linked to common viral pathogens, among them Epstein-Barr virus. Evidence from a later analysis indicated that most CMV-associated TCR beta chains looked HLA-restricted. Most TCR sequences showed up rarely, but some public TCRs showed up in many donors.

The rearrangement uses TRBV30 and TRBJ1-3; 7 bases agree with TRBD1. The clonotype comes from a woman aged 45-60 years in good health and CMV-seropositive. Sample: PBMCs. This CDR3 is CARTGTADGTIYF. Here the CDR3 DNA reads TGTGCCCGAACCGGGACAGCCGATGGCACCATATATTTT.